This T cell receptor beta chain comes out of a study of blood T cells in healthy people across ages. The CDR3 loop spans 17 amino acids. The germline gives CDR1 SEHNR, CDR2 FQNEAQ (reference sequence). Then a second PCR, running roughly 7 to 12 cycles, was carried out with a sample-barcoded 5' primer and a J-beta primer mix. Each CDR3 protein is one row after TCRdb ran MiXCR on the 5' RACE reads. This table holds approximately 940,000 distinct CDR3 sequences, about 48% found once. A remark on this clonotype: The junction departs from the called germline gene at one end, perhaps through a read error.

The sample consisted of blood. The chain joins TRBV7-9 to TRBJ2-3; 12 nucleotides line up with TRBD2. This TCR was recovered from a man aged 30 to 39 in good health. This CDR3 reads CAGSPSGTSGLRDTQYF. For the CDR3, the DNA is TGTGCCGGCAGCCCTTCCGGGACTAGCGGGTTGAGAGATACGCAGTATTTT. Based on the CDR3 plus reference TRBV7-9 and TRBJ2-3, the full variable domain is DTGVSQNPRHKITKRGQNVTFRCDPISEHNRLYWYRQTLGQGPEFLTYFQNEAQLEKSRLLSDRFSAERPKGSFSTLEIQRTEQGDSAMYLCAGSPSGTSGLRDTQYFGPGTRLTVL.